The 28 T cell receptor beta chains below come from one sample, sequenced in a study of T cell responses to AZD1222 COVID-19 vaccine. Using immunoSEQ multiplex PCR, the repertoire was profiled, and TCRdb retains in-frame clones only, with some absent. Counted here are under 70,000 clones, roughly three quarters occurring once; the ten biggest clones make up over 11%. Material: peripheral blood, obtained on day 0 of AZD1222 vaccination. Source of these receptors: an adult in good health.

The DNA for the CDR3 is TGTGCCAGCAGCTTTGGGGCAGAAAACATTCAGTACTTC. Its protein product is CASSFGAENIQYF. The chain is built from TRBV5-4 and TRBJ2-4; TRBD1 might be the D (5 bases). The length of the CDR3 is 13 residues. V lost 2 bases and J lost 5, with 8 bases in between. Per the germline V gene, CDR1 is SGHNT and CDR2 is YYREEE (reference sequence).

The V call is TRBV27, the J call TRBJ2-1; the D is unclear. Trimming left V 2 bases short and J 2 bases short, with 10 bases between. Germline V gives CDR1 MNHEY, CDR2 SMNVEV (reference sequence). The CDR3 sequence is 15 residues long. The CDR3 spells CASSLGRSAYNEQFF. In DNA form, the CDR3 reads TGTGCCAGCAGTTTAGGGCGGAGCGCCTACAATGAGCAGTTCTTC.

The chain is built from TRBV19 and TRBJ1-1; D gene uncertain. CDR3 length equals 15 residues. Deletions cut 5 bases from V and 5 bases from J, with 18 bases between. Per the germline V gene, CDR1 is LNHDA and CDR2 is SQIVND (reference sequence). The CDR3 protein is CASSPRRGIRTEAFF. CDR3 sequence (DNA): TGTGCCAGTAGTCCAAGGCGGGGAATTCGGACTGAAGCTTTCTTT.

This clone came up once. The chain carries TRBV7-9 and TRBJ1-2; D gene unclear. With 3 bases removed from V and 8 bases from J, the gap between germline ends came to 10 bases. CDR1 and CDR2 from the germline V gene are SEHNR and FQNEAQ (reference sequence). The CDR3 length is 12 residues. The CDR3 DNA reads TGTGCCAGCAGCTTCGGAGAATACGGCTACACCTTC. This encodes CASSFGEYGYTF.

This chain links TRBV27 with TRBJ1-5, with D possibly matching TRBD1 (5 bases). Germline CDR1 reads MNHEY; CDR2 reads SMNVEV (reference sequence). CDR3 size: 13 residues. Trimming pared 6 bases from V and 3 bases from J, leaving 9 bases between. This CDR3 reads CASRGGVNQPQHF. Here the CDR3 DNA reads TGTGCCAGCAGGGGGGGGGTCAATCAGCCCCAGCATTTT.

This chain joins TRBV14 and TRBJ1-2; D call uncertain. This CDR3 has 14 amino acids. V lost 0 bases and J lost 1, with 6 bases in between. Germline CDR1 reads SGHDN; CDR2 reads FVKESK. The CDR3 sequence is CASSQESLNYGYTF. The CDR3 nucleotides read TGTGCCAGCAGCCAAGAATCACTTAACTATGGCTACACCTTC.

The CDR3 here is CASSQRTGPNEKLFF. CDR3 sequence (DNA): TGTGCCAGCAGCCAAAGGACAGGCCCTAATGAAAAACTGTTTTTT. The chain has TRBV3-1 (or the pseudogene TRBV3-2) and TRBJ1-4, with TRBD1 matching 7 bases. The CDR3 loop spans 15 amino acids. Trimming took 2 bases from V and 3 from J; bases not matched to a gene: 3. Germline V gene lookup returns CDR1 LGHDT and CDR2 YNNKEL (reference sequence).

The V gene is TRBV2, the J gene TRBJ1-4; D unresolved. CDR1 is SNHLY, CDR2 FYNNEI, per germline. The germline V and J ends were trimmed by 0 bases and 5 bases, with 10 bases remaining between them. There are 15 residues in the CDR3. In nucleotides, the CDR3 is TGTGCCAGCAGTGAAGCTTACAGAGTAAATGAAAAACTGTTTTTT. Translated: CASSEAYRVNEKLFF.

The chain employs TRBV19 and TRBJ2-1; the D gene could be TRBD1 or TRBD2 (6 bases each). The CDR3 runs to 14 residues. Trimming pared 3 bases from V and 7 bases from J, leaving 13 bases between. CDR1 is LNHDA and CDR2 is SQIVND in the germline V gene (reference sequence). The CDR3 here is CASSIGQGRNEQFF. In nucleotides, the CDR3 is TGTGCCAGTAGTATCGGGCAGGGGAGGAATGAGCAGTTCTTC.

The rearrangement uses TRBV11-2 and TRBJ2-7, with 12 nucleotides matching TRBD2. Germline values: CDR1 SGHAT, CDR2 FQNNGV. Unmatched junction bases numbered 6, after V lost 4 bases and J lost 2 bases. The CDR3 is made up of 16 amino acids. This CDR3 is CASSSGLAGYPYEQYF. CDR3 nucleotide sequence: TGTGCCAGCAGCTCCGGACTAGCGGGGTACCCCTACGAGCAGTACTTC.

J is TRBJ2-5 and V is TRBV9; 7 bases agree with TRBD1. CDR1 and CDR2 (germline): SGDLS, YYNGEE. The V segment lost 0 bases and the J segment 3 bases; nucleotides outside the gene matches: 8. The CDR3 consists of 16 residues. The CDR3 loop is CASSVGSFGTEETQYF. Written as DNA, the CDR3 is TGTGCCAGCAGCGTAGGTAGCTTCGGGACAGAAGAGACCCAGTACTTC.

V gene TRBV6-5 combines with J gene TRBJ2-1; TRBD1 aligns across 8 bases. Germline V gene data show CDR1 as MNHEY and CDR2 as SVGAGI. After removal of 7 bases from V and 0 bases from J, the junction contained 5 bases not matched to a gene. This CDR3 has 15 amino acids. DNA of the CDR3: TGTGCCAGCACCCGGACAGGGAGCTCCTACAATGAGCAGTTCTTC. Its protein is CASTRTGSSYNEQFF.

The rearrangement links TRBV14 to TRBJ1-2, with D perhaps matching TRBD1 (5 bases). Trimming left V 4 bases short and J 5 bases short, with 8 bases between. CDR1 is SGHDN, CDR2 FVKESK, per germline. The CDR3 has 12 amino acids. CDR3 protein: CASSPQGYGYTF. The CDR3 region has the DNA TGTGCCAGCAGCCCCCAGGGTTATGGCTACACCTTC.

The rearrangement joins TRBV19 to TRBJ2-1; 7 bases are shared with TRBD1. The J segment lost 6 bases and the V segment lost 7 bases, leaving 9 bases of the junction unmatched. Germline V gene lookup returns CDR1 LNHDA and CDR2 SQIVND (reference sequence). This CDR3 has 14 amino acids. DNA of the CDR3: TGTGCCAGTATACCGGGACAGACGAGCAATGAGCAGTTCTTC. Protein: CASIPGQTSNEQFF. Drawing the rest from reference TRBV19 and TRBJ2-1, the complete variable domain is DGGITQSPKYLFRKEGQNVTLSCEQNLNHDAMYWYRQDPGQGLRLIYYSQIVNDFQKGDIAEGYSVSREKKESFPLTVTSAQKNPTAFYLCASIPGQTSNEQFFGPGTRLTVL.

J is TRBJ2-5 and V is TRBV11-3; maybe TRBD2 (6 bases). V lost 1 base and J 5 bases, leaving 14 bases between the germline ends. The germline V gene has CDR1 SGHNT and CDR2 YENEEA. This CDR3 spans 15 amino acids. The CDR3 region is CASSLGVLADETQYF. The CDR3 nucleotides read TGTGCCAGCAGCTTAGGGGTACTAGCTGACGAGACCCAGTACTTC.

Concerning this clone: The same CDR3 arises from other DNA sequences in this sample as well. The rearrangement joins TRBV18 to TRBJ1-6; D gene unclear. The length of the CDR3 is 14 residues. The germline V gene has CDR1 KGHSH and CDR2 LQKENI. Trimming took off 6 bases at V and 0 bases at J, with 6 bases between the two ends. CDR3 residues: CASSESSYNSPLHF. In nucleotides, the CDR3 is TGTGCCAGCTCCGAAAGCTCCTATAATTCACCCCTCCACTTT.

The chain joins TRBV6-1 to TRBJ1-3; D is undetermined. The CDR3 loop spans 13 amino acids. CDR1 MNHNS and CDR2 SASEGT come from the germline V gene. Trimming took off 10 bases at V and 3 bases at J, with 13 bases between the two ends. Here the CDR3 DNA reads TGTGCCACCAAAACAGACATTGGAAACACCATATATTTT. It codes for CATKTDIGNTIYF.

The chain combines TRBV2 with TRBJ2-2; 12 bases align to TRBD2. The CDR3 consists of 19 residues. Unmatched junction bases numbered 17, after V lost 6 bases and J lost 6 bases. Germline values: CDR1 SNHLY, CDR2 FYNNEI. The CDR3 reads CASSSLPLAGGRSSGELFF. The CDR3 region has the DNA TGTGCCAGCAGCTCTCTCCCTCTAGCGGGGGGGCGTTCCTCCGGGGAGCTGTTTTTT. Full variable domain (missing parts from reference TRBV2 and TRBJ2-2): EPEVTQTPSHQVTQMGQEVILRCVPISNHLYFYWYRQILGQKVEFLVSFYNNEISEKSEIFDDQFSVERPDGSNFTLKIRSTKLEDSAMYFCASSSLPLAGGRSSGELFFGEGSRLTVL.

The chain links TRBV5-1 to TRBJ1-2; D may be TRBD1 (5 bases). Per the germline V gene, CDR1 is SGHRS and CDR2 is YFSETQ. V dropped 4 bases and J dropped 4 bases, with 14 bases sitting between them. This CDR3 is 14 amino acids long. The CDR3 region is CASSPTGFLYGYTF. CDR3 in DNA: TGCGCCAGCAGCCCTACAGGATTCCTCTATGGCTACACCTTC.

The chain uses TRBV7-9 and TRBJ2-7, with 7 positions matching TRBD2. The germline gives CDR1 SEHNR, CDR2 FQNEAQ (reference sequence). J gave up 1 base and V 5 bases, and 5 bases lay outside the gene matches. The CDR3 has 14 residues. CDR3 residues: CASSPGGQSYEQYF. CDR3 in DNA: TGTGCCAGCAGCCCGGGGGGTCAATCCTACGAGCAGTACTTC.

The chain carries TRBV30 and TRBJ1-2, with TRBD1 identical over 7 bases. Germline assignment: CDR1 GTSNPN and CDR2 SVGIG (reference sequence). V dropped 5 bases and J dropped 8; count of bases not matched to a gene: 8. This CDR3 has 12 residues. CDR3 protein: CAWGSQGGGYTF. The CDR3 DNA follows: TGTGCCTGGGGCTCCCAGGGGGGAGGCTACACCTTC.

This chain uses TRBV4-3 with TRBJ2-7; D is uncertain. Trimming left V 2 bases short and J 1 base short, with 9 bases between. The CDR3 runs 14 residues. CDR1 LGHNA and CDR2 YSLEER come from the germline V gene. The CDR3 nucleotides are TGCGCCAGCAGCCAATTCTCTGGGTCCTACGAGCAGTACTTC. It codes for CASSQFSGSYEQYF.

This clone was found a few times. The V gene is TRBV4-1, the J gene TRBJ1-5; D is unclear. Per germline, CDR1 MGHRA and CDR2 YSYEKL. Trimming removed 1 base at V and 2 bases at J, with 12 bases between. The CDR3 length is 16 residues. DNA for the CDR3: TGCGCCAGCAGCCAAGGATCGGGCATGGGCAATCAGCCCCAGCATTTT. Translating it yields CASSQGSGMGNQPQHF.

V is TRBV27 and J is TRBJ2-1, with 7 bases aligning to TRBD1. The ends lost 2 bases at V and 0 bases at J; junction bases unmatched: 7. The CDR3 is 17 residues long. Per germline, CDR1 MNHEY and CDR2 SMNVEV (reference sequence). The DNA for the CDR3 is TGTGCCAGCAGTTTAGAGGAGGCAGGGGGCTCCTACAATGAGCAGTTCTTC. This gives the protein CASSLEEAGGSYNEQFF.

V and J are TRBV30 and TRBJ1-5; D is undetermined. Germline V lookup: CDR1 GTSNPN, CDR2 SVGIG (reference sequence). Trimming shortened V by 1 base and J by 9 bases, and 10 bases separated the two germline ends. This CDR3 is 12 amino acids long. The CDR3 DNA sequence: TGTGCCTGGAGTGCCACCGAGGGGCCCCAGCATTTT. Translating it yields CAWSATEGPQHF. Full variable domain (outside the CDR3, taken from reference TRBV30 and TRBJ1-5): SQTIHQWPATLVQPVGSPLSLECTVEGTSNPNLYWYRQAAGRGLQLLFYSVGIGQISSEVPQNLSASRPQDRQFILSSKKLLLSDSGFYLCAWSATEGPQHFGDGTRLSIL.

The rearrangement links TRBV6-5 to TRBJ2-7; no clear D. CDR1 MNHEY and CDR2 SVGAGI come from the germline V gene. The CDR3 spans 13 residues. Trimming left V 5 bases short and J 2 bases short, with 10 bases between. The CDR3 coding sequence is TGTGCCAGCAGTCCGCTCGGTACCTACGAGCAGTACTTC. Protein: CASSPLGTYEQYF.

This chain uses TRBV7-2 with TRBJ2-3, with D perhaps matching TRBD2 (5 bases). The germline gives CDR1 SGHTA, CDR2 FQGNSA. This CDR3 spans 15 amino acids. V lost 5 bases to trimming and J lost 4 bases, with 16 bases between them. The CDR3 nucleotides are TGTGCCAGCAGCGATCCGGGAAGAGGGCCAGATACGCAGTATTTT. Translation gives CASSDPGRGPDTQYF.

The chain recombines TRBV6-5 with TRBJ2-7; no clear D gene. In germline, CDR1 is MNHEY, CDR2 SVGAGI. V was clipped by 0 bases and J by 2 bases, with 8 bases between them. This CDR3 spans 14 amino acids. This CDR3 is CASSYSKGAYEQYF. DNA of the CDR3: TGTGCCAGCAGTTACTCGAAGGGTGCCTACGAGCAGTACTTC.